The 8 T cell receptor beta chains presented below share a single source sample, sequenced in a study of somatic mutations in cytotoxic T cells in rheumatoid arthritis. TCRdb's copy holds only in-frame clones and misses some; the assay was immunoSEQ multiplex PCR. This sample carries about 36,000 clones, less than 85% of them seen once, and the ten largest clones take more than 2.5%. Sequenced input: CD8+ T cells sorted from blood. The receptor set was obtained from a man aged 35 to 55 in good health.

J is TRBJ2-7 and V is TRBV6-4, with D perhaps matching TRBD2 (5 bases). V was clipped by 8 bases and J by 0 bases, with 17 bases between them. The CDR3 consists of 15 residues. Per the germline V gene, CDR1 is MRHNA and CDR2 is SNTAGT. CDR3 coding DNA: TGTGCCAGCTCCTACGAGGGCGGAGGCTCCTACGAGCAGTACTTC. It yields the protein CASSYEGGGSYEQYF.

DNA for the CDR3: TGCAGCGCCGGACAGGGGGCCTATGGCTACACCTTC. Translated, it gives CSAGQGAYGYTF. This chain uses TRBV29-1 with TRBJ1-2, with TRBD1 matching 11 bases. The V gene's germline CDR1 is SQVTM and CDR2 ANQGSEA. The trim removed 7 bases at V and 4 bases at J, leaving 2 bases unmatched. This CDR3 contains 12 residues.

This clone appeared a few times. V and J are TRBV2 and TRBJ1-3; no definite D call. The CDR3 contains 14 residues. CDR1 and CDR2 (germline): SNHLY, FYNNEI. Trimming stripped 5 bases from V and 0 bases from J, with 8 bases between. The CDR3 nucleotides read TGTGCCAGCAGTCGGACGGACTCTGGAAACACCATATATTTT. Amino acids: CASSRTDSGNTIYF.

The gene calls are TRBV11-1 and TRBJ2-5; unclear D gene. The V gene lost 1 base and the J gene lost 1 base, with 7 bases spanning the gap. This CDR3 is built from 14 residues. Germline loops: CDR1 SGHAT, CDR2 FQDESV (reference sequence). DNA of the CDR3: TGTGCCAGCAGCTTAGAGGGTACCCAAGAGACCCAGTACTTC. Protein product: CASSLEGTQETQYF. Based on the CDR3 plus reference TRBV11-1 and TRBJ2-5, the full variable domain is EAEVAQSPRYKITEKSQAVAFWCDPISGHATLYWYRQILGQGPELLVQFQDESVVDDSQLPKDRFSAERLKGVDSTLKIQPAELGDSAMYLCASSLEGTQETQYFGPGTRLLVL.

This chain connects TRBV28 to TRBJ2-7; D unclear. CDR3 length: 14 amino acids. V dropped 5 bases and J dropped 0 bases, with 11 bases sitting between them. CDR1 is MDHEN, CDR2 SYDVKM, per germline. CDR3 loop: CASSVDGSSYEQYF. The CDR3, as DNA: TGTGCCAGCAGTGTGGACGGAAGCTCCTACGAGCAGTACTTC. The whole variable domain, filled in from reference TRBV28 and TRBJ2-7, reads DVKVTQSSRYLVKRTGEKVFLECVQDMDHENMFWYRQDPGLGLRLIYFSYDVKMKEKGDIPEGYSVSREKKERFSLILESASTNQTSMYLCASSVDGSSYEQYFGPGTRLTVT.

The V gene is TRBV13, the J gene TRBJ2-7; no firm D call. The CDR3 spans 12 residues. Germline V gene lookup returns CDR1 PRHDT and CDR2 FYEKMQ (reference sequence). The V end lost 5 bases, the J end lost 4 bases, and 9 bases lay between the germline ends. CDR3 in amino acids: CASSQWDYEQYF. The CDR3 nucleotides are TGTGCCAGCAGCCAATGGGATTACGAGCAGTACTTC.

The J gene is TRBJ1-5, the V gene TRBV28, with a possible D match to TRBD1 (5 bases). V gave up 1 base and J gave up 5 bases, with 12 bases separating them. The CDR3 runs 15 residues. Per germline, CDR1 MDHEN and CDR2 SYDVKM. CDR3 nucleotides: TGTGCCAGCAGTTTATCCCCAGGAGGGGATCAGCCCCAGCATTTT. This gives the protein CASSLSPGGDQPQHF.

The CDR3 region is CASSRGYEQYF. In DNA, the CDR3 is TGTGCCAGCAGCCGGGGGTACGAGCAGTACTTC. The chain couples TRBV13 to TRBJ2-7, with D possibly matching TRBD2 (6 bases). The CDR3 extends over 11 amino acids. Looked up from germline, CDR1 is PRHDT and CDR2 is FYEKMQ (reference sequence). V was pared by 5 bases and J by 4 bases, with 6 bases between.